Each of the 27 T cell receptor beta chains below was sequenced from the same sample in a study of radiation and T cells in renal cell carcinoma. Repertoires were generated with immunoSEQ multiplex PCR, while TCRdb's copy carries only in-frame clones and drops some. Here the sample spans some 80,000 clones, roughly 85% being singletons. Time point of the sample: blood 2 weeks post-SBRT. The treatment is: 15 Gy SBRT to primary tumor, nephrectomy 4 weeks later. This material consisted of blood, taken from a patient whose treatment included radiotherapy and nephrectomy. The receptors shown here come from a woman in her forties or fifties with renal cell carcinoma.

The J gene is TRBJ1-1, the V gene TRBV28; TRBD1 is a possible D gene (5 bases). The CDR3 consists of 15 residues. The V and J ends lost 6 bases and 0 bases respectively, with 14 bases between them. Looked up from germline, CDR1 is MDHEN and CDR2 is SYDVKM. The CDR3 loop is CASSVGGGLNTEAFF. The CDR3 region has the DNA TGTGCCAGCAGCGTTGGGGGAGGGTTGAACACTGAAGCTTTCTTT.

As concerns this clone: The same CDR3 arises from other DNA sequences in this sample as well. The V call is TRBV5-1, the J call TRBJ1-4, with D perhaps TRBD1 (5 bases). V was trimmed by 4 bases and J by 2 bases, leaving 9 bases between them. Germline CDR1 is SGHRS and CDR2 is YFSETQ. The CDR3 is 14 amino acids. CDR3 residues: CASSLRATNEKLFF. The CDR3 nucleotides are TGCGCCAGCAGCCTCAGGGCCACTAATGAAAAACTGTTTTTT.

The CDR3 sequence is CASSGQTSGNTEAFF. CDR3 coding DNA: TGCGCCAGCAGTGGACAGACTAGCGGGAACACTGAAGCTTTCTTT. The gene calls are TRBV10-1 and TRBJ1-1, with a possible D match to TRBD1 (5 bases). Germline V CDR1 and CDR2: WNHNN, SYGVQD (reference sequence). Trimming pared 4 bases from V and 1 base from J, leaving 13 bases between. The CDR3 covers 15 residues.

This clone was detected only a few times. The chain employs TRBV18 and TRBJ2-2; D possibly corresponds to TRBD2 (6 bases). Germline CDR1 is KGHSH and CDR2 is LQKENI. Between the trimmed V and J ends, which lost 7 bases and 4 bases, there was a span of 10 bases. The CDR3 runs 13 residues. The CDR3 here is CASCVLATGELFF. As DNA, the CDR3 is TGTGCCAGCTGCGTACTAGCCACCGGGGAGCTGTTTTTT.

V is TRBV29-1 and J is TRBJ1-4, with TRBD1 matching over 9 bases. The CDR3 covers 14 residues. Germline CDR1 is SQVTM and CDR2 is ANQGSEA. The V segment lost 4 bases and the J segment 10 bases; nucleotides outside the gene matches: 10. The chain's CDR3 is CSVGTGTGNGKLFF. In DNA, the CDR3 is TGCAGCGTTGGGACCGGGACAGGGAACGGAAAACTGTTTTTT.

CDR3 region: CAISESKGFNEKLFF. The DNA of the CDR3 is TGTGCCATCAGTGAGTCGAAGGGGTTTAATGAAAAACTGTTTTTT. V usage is TRBV10-3 and J usage is TRBJ1-4; D is possibly TRBD1 (5 bases). Deletions cut 0 bases from V and 4 bases from J, with 9 bases between. The CDR3 spans 15 residues. CDR1 is ENHRY, CDR2 SYGVKD, per germline.

The chain links TRBV10-1 to TRBJ2-2, with 7 bases lining up with TRBD2. The germline V gene encodes CDR1 WNHNN and CDR2 SYGVQD (reference sequence). This CDR3 spans 15 amino acids. Trimming at V came to 0 bases and at J to 5 bases, leaving 3 bases not matched to a gene. For the CDR3, the DNA is TGCGCCAGCAGTGAGTCTCCTAGCGGTACCGGGGAGCTGTTTTTT. Its translation is CASSESPSGTGELFF.

The genes are TRBV28 and TRBJ1-4; the match to TRBD1 covers 8 bases. The germline V gene encodes CDR1 MDHEN and CDR2 SYDVKM. This CDR3 has 16 amino acids. V lost 7 bases and J lost 3; bases outside the gene matches: 10. As DNA, the CDR3 is TGTGCCAGCACAAACCAAGGGACAGGTTCTAATGAAAAACTGTTTTTT. Translated, it gives CASTNQGTGSNEKLFF.

The rearrangement links TRBV9 to TRBJ2-7, with D maybe TRBD2 (6 bases). CDR3 size: 13 residues. CDR1 and CDR2 from the germline V gene are SGDLS and YYNGEE. V was clipped by 4 bases and J by 5 bases, with 13 bases between them. In DNA, the CDR3 is TGTGCCAGCAGCCCCCGGGAGATCAACGAGCAGTACTTC. Amino acids: CASSPREINEQYF.

The chain joins TRBV15 to TRBJ1-1; D unresolved. V was pared by 4 bases and J by 1 base, with 19 bases between. The CDR3 is made up of 17 amino acids. Germline V lookup: CDR1 LNHNV, CDR2 YYDKDF (reference sequence). DNA of the CDR3: TGTGCCACCAGCACCTCTGAGGCCAGTACTTCGAACACTGAAGCTTTCTTT. Encoded protein: CATSTSEASTSNTEAFF.

The table lists this clone with many counts. At the DNA level, this CDR3 is encoded by other sequences in the same sample as well. V is TRBV11-2 and J is TRBJ1-1; 7 nucleotides align to TRBD1. The V gene's germline CDR1 is SGHAT and CDR2 FQNNGV. V dropped 1 base and J dropped 5; count of bases not matched to a gene: 4. This CDR3 region has 14 residues. The CDR3 is CASSLGQGSTEAFF. The CDR3 nucleotides are TGTGCCAGCAGCTTAGGACAGGGAAGTACTGAAGCTTTCTTT.

The rearrangement uses TRBV25-1 and TRBJ2-7; D remains ambiguous. Germline CDR1 reads MGHDK; CDR2 reads SYGVNS. The CDR3 covers 11 residues. V lost 6 bases and J lost 3, with 6 bases in between. CDR3 coding DNA: TGTGCCAGCAGGCACAGCTACGAGCAGTACTTC. Translating gives CASRHSYEQYF.

The V and J genes are TRBV23-1 and TRBJ1-5; perhaps TRBD1 as D (5 bases). TRBV23-1 has ORF status, its function being uncertain. This CDR3 spans 13 amino acids. V gave up 6 bases and J gave up 2 bases, with 8 bases separating them. This chain's CDR3 is CASRTEGNQPQHF. The CDR3 DNA reads as TGCGCCAGCAGGACAGAAGGCAATCAGCCCCAGCATTTT.

The rearrangement uses TRBV28 and TRBJ2-2; maybe TRBD2 (6 bases). CDR1 is MDHEN, CDR2 SYDVKM, per germline. V lost 3 bases, J lost 6 bases, and 17 bases lay in between. The CDR3 is made up of 16 amino acids. CDR3 sequence reads: CASSFPGSGYAGELFF. CDR3 DNA sequence: TGTGCCAGCAGTTTCCCCGGGAGCGGGTATGCCGGGGAGCTGTTTTTT. Variable domain in full (rest from reference TRBV28 and TRBJ2-2): DVKVTQSSRYLVKRTGEKVFLECVQDMDHENMFWYRQDPGLGLRLIYFSYDVKMKEKGDIPEGYSVSREKKERFSLILESASTNQTSMYLCASSFPGSGYAGELFFGEGSRLTVL.

CDR3 nucleotides: TGTGCCAGCAGCCCTGAGCCCACCTACAATGAGCAGTTCTTC. Protein product: CASSPEPTYNEQFF. The V gene is TRBV7-9, the J gene TRBJ2-1; D gene unclear. V lost 5 bases, J lost 2 bases, and 10 bases lay in between. Germline values: CDR1 SEHNR, CDR2 FQNEAQ (reference sequence). This CDR3 contains 14 residues. Full variable domain (rest looked up from reference TRBV7-9 and TRBJ2-1): DTGVSQNPRHKITKRGQNVTFRCDPISEHNRLYWYRQTLGQGPEFLTYFQNEAQLEKSRLLSDRFSAERPKGSFSTLEIQRTEQGDSAMYLCASSPEPTYNEQFFGPGTRLTVL.

This clone was counted a single time. This chain links TRBV9 with TRBJ2-1; 7 positions match TRBD2. CDR3 length equals 14 residues. V trimming: 0 bases; J trimming: 6 bases; junction bases outside the gene matches: 3. The germline CDR1 and CDR2 sequences are SGDLS and YYNGEE. The CDR3 DNA is TGTGCCAGCAGCGTAGGCGGGAGCGGCAATGAGCAGTTCTTC. Translated, it gives CASSVGGSGNEQFF.

The gene calls are TRBV4-3 and TRBJ1-2; tentatively, D is TRBD1 (6 bases). This CDR3 spans 13 amino acids. V shed 1 base and J shed 4 bases, with 7 bases lying between them. Germline V lookup: CDR1 LGHNA, CDR2 YSLEER. CDR3 sequence: CASSQGQVYGYTF. The CDR3 nucleotides read TGCGCCAGCAGCCAAGGACAGGTCTATGGCTACACCTTC.

The V call is TRBV25-1, the J call TRBJ2-3; D call uncertain. The CDR3 consists of 16 residues. The V end was cut by 5 bases, the J end by 3 bases, with 18 bases between. Per germline, CDR1 MGHDK and CDR2 SYGVNS. CDR3 amino acids: CASSFLSLKGTDTQYF. The DNA for the CDR3 is TGTGCCAGCAGTTTCCTGTCGCTGAAGGGAACAGATACGCAGTATTTT.

The J gene is TRBJ1-4, the V gene TRBV10-3; D call uncertain. The CDR3 length is 13 residues. V shed 10 bases and J shed 8 bases, with 17 bases lying between them. CDR1 and CDR2 from the germline V gene are ENHRY and SYGVKD. The CDR3 spells CATEAQSGEKLFF. CDR3 nucleotides: TGTGCCACCGAGGCCCAATCCGGGGAAAAACTGTTTTTT.

The chain couples TRBV5-1 to TRBJ2-7; D may be TRBD1 (6 bases). The CDR3 spans 15 residues. Deletions cut 0 bases from V and 3 bases from J, with 13 bases between. From germline, CDR1 is SGHRS and CDR2 YFSETQ. CDR3 in DNA: TGCGCCAGCAGCTTGGCCGACAGGCCAAGCTACGAGCAGTACTTC. This codes for CASSLADRPSYEQYF.

This clone was seen more than once but under ten times. The chain combines TRBV7-9 with TRBJ1-6; D possibly corresponds to TRBD1 (5 bases). V lost 4 bases to trimming and J lost 7 bases, with 5 bases between them. The CDR3 spans 12 residues. The V gene's germline CDR1 is SEHNR and CDR2 FQNEAQ (reference sequence). The CDR3 spells CASSSGNSPLHF. CDR3 in DNA: TGTGCCAGCAGCTCAGGGAATTCACCCCTCCACTTT.

The chain links TRBV19 to TRBJ1-3; D unclear. The germline V gene encodes CDR1 LNHDA and CDR2 SQIVND (reference sequence). Trimming left V 0 bases short and J 0 bases short, with 6 bases between. The CDR3 covers 15 residues. The CDR3 nucleotides read TGTGCCAGTAGTATAGATCCCAGCTCTGGAAACACCATATATTTT. Translating it yields CASSIDPSSGNTIYF. The variable domain in full, completed from reference TRBV19 and TRBJ1-3, reads DGGITQSPKYLFRKEGQNVTLSCEQNLNHDAMYWYRQDPGQGLRLIYYSQIVNDFQKGDIAEGYSVSREKKESFPLTVTSAQKNPTAFYLCASSIDPSSGNTIYFGEGSWLTVV.

The chain links TRBV6-5 to TRBJ2-5; 9 bases fit TRBD1. Per the germline V gene, CDR1 is MNHEY and CDR2 is SVGAGI. V lost 5 bases, J lost 5 bases, and 9 bases stayed unmatched. This CDR3 has 15 amino acids. CDR3 nucleotide sequence: TGTGCCAGCAGTCCCGAACAGGGGGCCGGGGAGACCCAGTACTTC. It is translated as CASSPEQGAGETQYF.

The chain links TRBV4-1 to TRBJ1-2; 8 bases are a match to TRBD1. This CDR3 is built from 17 residues. V shed 1 base, J shed 4 bases, and the junction held 11 bases outside the gene matches. Germline CDR1 reads MGHRA; CDR2 reads YSYEKL. The CDR3 here is CASSQGKARTGGYGYTF. CDR3 in DNA: TGCGCCAGCAGCCAAGGAAAGGCCAGAACAGGGGGCTATGGCTACACCTTC.

This clone was detected only a few times. The gene calls are TRBV27 and TRBJ1-6; 7 bases line up with TRBD1. The CDR3 is 15 residues long. The J segment lost 7 bases and the V segment lost 5 bases, leaving 8 bases of the junction unmatched. Per germline, CDR1 MNHEY and CDR2 SMNVEV (reference sequence). CDR3 amino acids: CASSPGTENNSPLHF. CDR3 nucleotide sequence: TGTGCCAGCAGTCCTGGGACAGAGAACAATTCACCCCTCCACTTT.

The V and J genes are TRBV9 and TRBJ1-1, with D unresolved. The germline gives CDR1 SGDLS, CDR2 YYNGEE. Trimming left V 8 bases short and J 6 bases short, with 23 bases between. CDR3 length equals 15 residues. The chain's CDR3 is CASGGPSTGISEAFF. The CDR3 coding sequence is TGTGCCAGTGGAGGGCCATCAACTGGAATTTCTGAAGCTTTCTTT.

This chain connects TRBV28 to TRBJ2-5, with 16 bases matching TRBD2. CDR3 length: 17 residues. Germline CDR1 reads MDHEN; CDR2 reads SYDVKM. The junction had 2 bases not matched to a gene; V was cut back by 4 bases and J by 0 bases. The CDR3 DNA is TGTGCCAGCAGTTCGGGACTAGCGGGGGGGTACCAAGAGACCCAGTACTTC. Protein sequence: CASSSGLAGGYQETQYF.